Listed here are 27 T cell receptor beta chains from one sample, sequenced in a study of blood T cell repertoires in COVID-19. Generated by immunoSEQ multiplex PCR, the TCRdb table keeps only in-frame clones and is missing some. The sample has about 320,000 clones; 87% are singletons. The sequenced material came from PBMCs or T cells enriched from blood (not recorded which). The receptors derive from a woman under 40 who had recovered from COVID-19.

The chain has TRBV9 and TRBJ2-5; 10 positions match TRBD1. Germline V gene sequence: CDR1 SGDLS, CDR2 YYNGEE. The CDR3 covers 18 residues. V lost 2 bases and J lost 4; bases outside the gene matches: 14. CDR3 loop: CASSVAFGGQGSGETQYF. Here the CDR3 DNA reads TGTGCCAGCAGCGTGGCGTTTGGGGGACAGGGGAGTGGAGAGACCCAGTACTTC.

V usage is TRBV5-1 and J usage is TRBJ1-4; TRBD1 aligns across 9 bases. The trim removed 4 bases at V and 8 bases at J, leaving 6 bases unmatched. Germline V gene data show CDR1 as SGHRS and CDR2 as YFSETQ. The CDR3 totals 14 residues. The CDR3 nucleotides read TGCGCCAGCAGCCCGGGACAGGGCCTGGAAAAACTGTTTTTT. Protein: CASSPGQGLEKLFF. Combining the CDR3 with reference TRBV5-1 and TRBJ1-4 gives the whole variable domain KAGVTQTPRYLIKTRGQQVTLSCSPISGHRSVSWYQQTPGQGLQFLFEYFSETQRNKGNFPGRFSGRQFSNSRSEMNVSTLELGDSALYLCASSPGQGLEKLFFGSGTQLSVL.

This chain joins TRBV6-5 and TRBJ2-2; the D is unclear. The CDR3 runs to 14 residues. Trimming pared 0 bases from V and 9 bases from J, leaving 11 bases between. The germline gives CDR1 MNHEY, CDR2 SVGAGI. The DNA of the CDR3 is TGTGCCAGCAGTTACTCCCCCGCACACCGGGAGCTGTTTTTT. As protein: CASSYSPAHRELFF.

The rearrangement links TRBV7-2 to TRBJ2-3, with 9 bases lining up with TRBD2. The CDR3 length is 15 residues. The V and J ends lost 5 bases and 2 bases, in that order; junction bases with no gene match: 5. Per the germline V gene, CDR1 is SGHTA and CDR2 is FQGNSA. The CDR3 bases are TGTGCCAGCAGCCGGGTAGCGGGGGTCACAGATACGCAGTATTTT. Protein sequence: CASSRVAGVTDTQYF.

This clone was detected only once. The chain employs TRBV7-8 and TRBJ1-6; D is undetermined. Germline values: CDR1 SGHVS, CDR2 FQNEAQ. V lost 0 bases to trimming and J lost 2 bases, with 14 bases between them. The CDR3 is 18 amino acids. Here the CDR3 reads CASSLALVEGAYNSPLHF. The CDR3 DNA reads as TGTGCCAGCAGCTTAGCGTTGGTGGAGGGTGCCTATAATTCACCCCTCCACTTT.

Only one count was recorded for this clone. The chain carries TRBV20-1 and TRBJ2-3, with D hard to call. The CDR3 has 14 residues. The germline V gene encodes CDR1 DFQATT and CDR2 SNEGSKA (reference sequence). V was pared by 3 bases and J by 2 bases, with 12 bases between. CDR3 residues: CSASGPRSTDTQYF. The CDR3 region has the DNA TGCAGTGCTAGTGGTCCGAGGTCCACAGATACGCAGTATTTT.

This chain connects TRBV7-8 to TRBJ1-1; D is uncertain. CDR1 and CDR2 from the germline V gene are SGHVS and FQNEAQ. CDR3 length equals 15 residues. The V gene lost 2 bases and the J gene lost 4 bases, with 14 bases spanning the gap. CDR3 bases: TGTGCCAGCAGCTTACGCGGCCGCCTTGGCACTGAAGCTTTCTTT. Residues: CASSLRGRLGTEAFF.

The genes are TRBV4-1 and TRBJ2-1; D gene ambiguous. Per the germline V gene, CDR1 is MGHRA and CDR2 is YSYEKL. The ends were cut back, 2 bases at V and 7 bases at J, with 6 bases in the middle. The length of the CDR3 is 12 residues. The CDR3 reads CASSQIQNEQFF. The CDR3 nucleotides read TGCGCCAGCAGCCAAATACAGAATGAGCAGTTCTTC.

V usage is TRBV7-9 and J usage is TRBJ2-1; 10 nucleotides align to TRBD1. Germline CDR1 is SEHNR and CDR2 is FQNEAQ (reference sequence). There are 15 residues in the CDR3. The V segment lost 6 bases and the J segment 8 bases; nucleotides outside the gene matches: 10. Here the CDR3 DNA reads TGTGCCAGCAGTTTAACGACAGGGGGCTGGGATGAGCAGTTCTTC. Protein: CASSLTTGGWDEQFF.

The CDR3 region has the DNA TGTGCCTGGAGTTTCTCTAGCACAGATACGCAGTATTTT. Translation gives CAWSFSSTDTQYF. The V and J genes are TRBV30 and TRBJ2-3, with D uncertain. This CDR3 is 13 amino acids long. The V end was cut by 2 bases, the J end by 0 bases, with 6 bases between. Germline V gene lookup returns CDR1 GTSNPN and CDR2 SVGIG (reference sequence).

This rearrangement joins TRBV29-1 to TRBJ2-1; 9 nucleotides line up with TRBD1. Looked up from germline, CDR1 is SQVTM and CDR2 is ANQGSEA. CDR3 length equals 14 residues. The junction had 8 bases not matched to a gene; V was cut back by 6 bases and J by 5 bases. The CDR3 sequence: CSVTRQGGDNEQFF. The DNA of the CDR3 is TGCAGCGTGACGAGACAGGGGGGAGACAATGAGCAGTTCTTC.

This chain connects TRBV18 to TRBJ1-2, with D possibly matching TRBD1 (6 bases). The germline V gene has CDR1 KGHSH and CDR2 LQKENI. The V end was cut by 3 bases, the J end by 4 bases, with 9 bases between. This CDR3 spans 13 amino acids. CDR3 in amino acids: CASSPKDSYGYTF. The CDR3 bases are TGTGCCAGCTCACCCAAGGACAGCTATGGCTACACCTTC.

The chain has TRBV27 and TRBJ2-2, with D possibly being TRBD2 (5 bases). The length of the CDR3 is 11 residues. Germline values: CDR1 MNHEY, CDR2 SMNVEV (reference sequence). V lost 7 bases to trimming and J lost 8 bases, with 8 bases between them. The CDR3 reads CASTGGGELFF. The CDR3 DNA reads TGTGCCAGCACCGGAGGAGGGGAGCTGTTTTTT.

This chain connects TRBV24-1 to TRBJ1-5; 9 nucleotides match TRBD1. This CDR3 has 15 residues. The junction had 7 bases not matched to a gene; V was cut back by 5 bases and J by 6 bases. Germline V CDR1 and CDR2: KGHDR, SFDVKD. This CDR3 is CATSASGQGSQPQHF. The CDR3 DNA sequence: TGTGCCACCAGTGCCTCGGGACAGGGATCTCAGCCCCAGCATTTT.

V gene TRBV7-6 combines with J gene TRBJ1-1; possible D gene TRBD1, 5 bases. From germline, CDR1 is SGHVS and CDR2 FNYEAQ. This CDR3 spans 16 amino acids. V was trimmed by 5 bases and J by 6 bases, leaving 22 bases between them. The CDR3: CASSKSAAGIGPEAFF. DNA for the CDR3: TGTGCCAGCAGCAAATCGGCGGCAGGGATTGGTCCTGAAGCTTTCTTT.

The chain carries TRBV12-5 and TRBJ2-3; 12 bases fit TRBD2. Germline values: CDR1 LGHNT, CDR2 FRNRAP. The CDR3 covers 15 residues. V shed 8 bases, J shed 3 bases, and the junction held 6 bases outside the gene matches. CDR3 nucleotides: TGTGCTAGTAGAGTTGGACTAGCGGGGACAGATACGCAGTATTTT. Its protein is CASRVGLAGTDTQYF.

The chain couples TRBV5-1 to TRBJ1-3, with 8 bases aligning to TRBD1. This CDR3 is 16 amino acids long. Germline V gene data show CDR1 as SGHRS and CDR2 as YFSETQ. Unmatched junction bases numbered 6, after V lost 0 bases and J lost 4 bases. CDR3 region: CASSLGQGYLGNTIYF. The CDR3 coding sequence is TGCGCCAGCAGCTTGGGACAGGGGTATTTAGGAAACACCATATATTTT.

The V and J genes are TRBV29-1 and TRBJ1-1; 8 bases are shared with TRBD1. Looked up from germline, CDR1 is SQVTM and CDR2 is ANQGSEA. The CDR3 runs to 13 residues. J was trimmed by 7 bases and V by 2 bases; bases with no gene match: 6. CDR3 nucleotides: TGCAGCGTTGAACTGACAGGGGTAATTGAAGCTTTCTTT. Amino acid sequence: CSVELTGVIEAFF.

This chain links TRBV5-1 with TRBJ1-1, with 7 bases matching TRBD1. Germline CDR1 SGHRS, CDR2 YFSETQ. Losses at the gene ends were 4 bases for V and 3 bases for J; bases not matched to a gene: 3. CDR3 length equals 13 residues. CDR3 DNA: TGCGCCAGCAGCCCGGGGACAGACACTGAAGCTTTCTTT. It is translated as CASSPGTDTEAFF.

About this clone itself: At the DNA level, this CDR3 is encoded by other sequences in the same sample as well. The CDR3 here is CASSSVGGDTEAFF. The CDR3 nucleotides read TGCGCCAGCAGCTCCGTGGGGGGGGACACTGAAGCTTTCTTT. The chain couples TRBV5-1 to TRBJ1-1, with a possible D match to TRBD1 (5 bases). The CDR3 spans 14 residues. V gave up 3 bases and J gave up 3 bases, with 12 bases separating them. The germline V gene has CDR1 SGHRS and CDR2 YFSETQ.

The genes are TRBV30 and TRBJ2-3; the D gene is possibly TRBD2 (7 bases). Germline V gives CDR1 GTSNPN, CDR2 SVGIG (reference sequence). The V and J ends lost 8 bases and 1 base respectively, with 13 bases between them. The CDR3 is made up of 13 amino acids. CDR3 sequence (DNA): TGTGCCCGCGGGGGCCCTGGCACAGATACGCAGTATTTT. The encoded protein is CARGGPGTDTQYF.

J is TRBJ1-1 and V is TRBV24-1; 7 nucleotides line up with TRBD1. This CDR3 is built from 13 residues. The ends lost 3 bases at V and 6 bases at J; junction bases unmatched: 3. Germline lookup yields CDR1 KGHDR and CDR2 SFDVKD. CDR3 sequence (DNA): TGTGCCACCAGTGATGCCGGGACAGCTGAAGCTTTCTTT. It encodes CATSDAGTAEAFF.

V and J are TRBV11-2 and TRBJ1-2; no reliable D call. The CDR3 is 15 residues long. V dropped 0 bases and J dropped 3 bases, with 11 bases sitting between them. Germline V gives CDR1 SGHAT, CDR2 FQNNGV. The CDR3 nucleotides read TGTGCCAGCAGCTTAGATTCCGGTCACCACTATGGCTACACCTTC. It yields the protein CASSLDSGHHYGYTF.

The chain is built from TRBV19 and TRBJ1-1, with 8 bases fitting TRBD1. Germline V gene data show CDR1 as LNHDA and CDR2 as SQIVND (reference sequence). Trimming at V came to 5 bases and at J to 5 bases, leaving 7 bases not matched to a gene. The CDR3 runs 14 residues. The CDR3 coding sequence is TGTGCCAGTAGTGCGCCGGACAGGGCTACTGAAGCTTTCTTT. Translated: CASSAPDRATEAFF.

The chain links TRBV13 to TRBJ1-2; no clear D gene. Trimming took 2 bases from V and 2 from J, leaving 6 bases between them. This CDR3 is built from 13 residues. Germline V lookup: CDR1 PRHDT, CDR2 FYEKMQ (reference sequence). CDR3 residues: CASSLLRNYGYTF. CDR3 coding DNA: TGTGCCAGCAGCTTACTCAGGAACTATGGCTACACCTTC.

A few counts support this clone. The chain combines TRBV4-1 with TRBJ1-2, with 10 positions matching TRBD1. The CDR3 sequence is 15 residues long. V lost 6 bases to trimming and J lost 5 bases; unmatched junction nucleotides: 9. Germline V gene data show CDR1 as MGHRA and CDR2 as YSYEKL. The CDR3: CASRVPGQGTYGYTF. Here the CDR3 DNA reads TGCGCCAGCAGGGTCCCGGGACAGGGGACATATGGCTACACCTTC.

The V call is TRBV5-8, the J call TRBJ1-1, with D maybe TRBD1 (6 bases). With 4 bases removed from V and 13 bases from J, the gap between germline ends came to 14 bases. Germline V lookup: CDR1 SGHTS, CDR2 YDEGEE. The CDR3 totals 11 residues. CDR3 DNA sequence: TGTGCCAGCAGCACAGGGACGGTCGGTTTCTTT. Protein product: CASSTGTVGFF.